This entry concerns a single T cell receptor beta chain. The antigen remains unidentified. The data are from a study of OX40 agonist ivuxolimab in advanced cancers. Study context: Patients with hepatocellular carcinoma, melanoma, renal cell or head and neck cancer made up the dose-escalation patients. Findings and caveats of the study: CD8+ T cells (on average) carried more expanded clones than CD4+ T cells.

TCRdb keeps only in-frame clones here, not all; method: immunoSEQ multiplex PCR. The data show tens of thousands of clones, 84% seen once. Blood sampling took place at baseline, cycle 4 day 1, and cycle 7 day 1. The CDR3 length is 15 residues. Germline values: CDR1 MNHNY, CDR2 SVGAGI (reference sequence). J gave up 6 bases and V 5 bases, and 8 bases lay outside the gene matches. Sequenced here: CD4+ or CD8+ T cells sorted from blood, sampled in a trial of the OX40 agonist ivuxolimab. The J gene is TRBJ1-5, the V gene TRBV6-6; 9 nucleotides match TRBD1. This receptor was obtained from an adult with an advanced solid tumor such as melanoma, head and neck, liver or kidney cancer. As DNA, the CDR3 is TGTGCCAGCAGTCGCAGGACAGGGGTAGGTCAGCCCCAGCATTTT. Translation gives CASSRRTGVGQPQHF.